This entry lists 15 T cell receptor beta chains sequenced from one sample in a study of T cell responses to AZD1222 COVID-19 vaccine. The protocol was immunoSEQ multiplex PCR, while the TCRdb copy is restricted to in-frame clones and leaves out a portion. Of about 150,000 clones listed, approximately 90% are singletons. The material was peripheral blood, obtained on day 0 of AZD1222 vaccination. The source is an adult in good health.

In this sample, this clone turned up a few times. The J gene is TRBJ2-3, the V gene TRBV25-1; D not certain. Germline V gene data show CDR1 as MGHDK and CDR2 as SYGVNS. V dropped 4 bases and J dropped 4 bases, with 6 bases sitting between them. The CDR3 contains 12 residues. This CDR3 reads CASSVLSDTQYF. The CDR3 DNA follows: TGTGCCAGCAGTGTCCTTTCAGATACGCAGTATTTT.

In this sample, this clone turned up once. A read error may account for a junction end that differs from germline. The CDR3 is CASSISGTDAQYF. CDR3 bases: TGTGCCAGCAGCATTAGCGGGACAGATGCGCAGTATTTT. The V gene is TRBV3-1 (or the pseudogene TRBV3-2), the J gene TRBJ2-3, with D possibly matching TRBD2 (8 bases). Germline loops: CDR1 LGHDT, CDR2 YNNKEL (reference sequence). The CDR3 is 13 amino acids.

CDR3 sequence (DNA): TGTGCCAGCAGCACCTCCGGGACAGGGGGCGGGTCACCCCTCCACTTT. The encoded protein is CASSTSGTGGGSPLHF. This rearrangement joins TRBV7-2 to TRBJ1-6; 12 nucleotides agree with TRBD1. This CDR3 has 16 residues. Germline-derived CDR1 and CDR2 are SGHTA and FQGNSA. V gave up 5 bases and J gave up 10 bases; unmatched junction bases: 9.

The CDR3 spells CASGGGDRTGELFF. The DNA for the CDR3 is TGTGCCAGCGGAGGGGGTGATCGGACCGGGGAGCTGTTTTTT. The V and J genes are TRBV6-5 and TRBJ2-2; perhaps D is TRBD1 or TRBD2 (6 bases each). With 8 bases removed from V and 5 bases from J, the gap between germline ends came to 15 bases. This CDR3 is built from 14 residues. Germline V lookup: CDR1 MNHEY, CDR2 SVGAGI.

V and J are TRBV7-6 and TRBJ2-1; TRBD1 is a possible D gene (6 bases). Per the germline V gene, CDR1 is SGHVS and CDR2 is FNYEAQ. The V end was cut by 3 bases, the J end by 5 bases, with 23 bases between. CDR3 size: 18 residues. CDR3 DNA sequence: TGTGCCAGCAGCTTTTCAGTTATCTCCGGGACACACGACAATGAGCAGTTCTTC. It is translated as CASSFSVISGTHDNEQFF.

CDR3 sequence: CASSYSTSRGSEQYF. The DNA of the CDR3 is TGTGCCAGCAGTTACTCAACCAGCCGAGGATCCGAGCAGTACTTC. The chain employs TRBV6-2 or TRBV6-3 and TRBJ2-7; no clear D gene. This CDR3 is built from 15 residues. Trimming shortened V by 0 bases and J by 6 bases, and 15 bases separated the two germline ends. CDR1 is MNHEY and CDR2 is SVGEGT in the germline V gene.

This clone has only one observation. V gene TRBV12-3 or TRBV12-4 combines with J gene TRBJ1-2; D not resolved. CDR3 length equals 13 residues. V dropped 6 bases and J dropped 1 base, with 9 bases sitting between them. Here the CDR3 reads CASSQVLNYGYTF. The CDR3 DNA reads as TGTGCCAGCAGCCAAGTTCTTAACTATGGCTACACCTTC.

The rearrangement uses TRBV7-8 and TRBJ1-4; D is possibly TRBD1 (6 bases). Trimming took 5 bases from V and 8 from J, leaving 24 bases between them. This CDR3 comprises 17 residues. Germline V gene sequence: CDR1 SGHVS, CDR2 FQNEAQ. CDR3 DNA: TGTGCCAGCAGCCCCCCTCCCTGGACAGCTAAAATCGAAAAACTGTTTTTT. The encoded protein is CASSPPPWTAKIEKLFF.

The chain employs TRBV10-1 and TRBJ2-7, with D unresolved. Germline V gene data show CDR1 as WNHNN and CDR2 as SYGVQD (reference sequence). There are 14 residues in the CDR3. Trimming pared 4 bases from V and 4 bases from J, leaving 14 bases between. CDR3 DNA sequence: TGCGCCAGCAGTGTTCCGGAGTCAGTATACGAGCAGTACTTC. It yields the protein CASSVPESVYEQYF.

The CDR3 DNA sequence: TGTGCCAGCAGCTTCGACAGGTCCTACGAGCAGTACTTC. It specifies CASSFDRSYEQYF. This sequence joins TRBV7-2 and TRBJ2-7, with D tentatively TRBD1 (6 bases). Germline CDR1 is SGHTA and CDR2 is FQGNSA. V shed 3 bases and J shed 1 base, with 7 bases lying between them. The CDR3 spans 13 residues.

The count of this clone is one. The chain links TRBV5-1 to TRBJ1-2; D is unresolved. The CDR3 is 12 residues long. With 0 bases removed from V and 5 bases from J, the gap between germline ends came to 5 bases. Germline lookup yields CDR1 SGHRS and CDR2 YFSETQ. CDR3 in DNA: TGCGCCAGCAGCTTGGATCGGTATGGCTACACCTTC. Its translation is CASSLDRYGYTF.

V and J are TRBV27 and TRBJ2-1, with 9 bases identical to TRBD1. CDR3 length: 16 residues. V gave up 9 bases and J gave up 6 bases; unmatched junction bases: 15. Per the germline V gene, CDR1 is MNHEY and CDR2 is SMNVEV (reference sequence). CDR3 protein: CASRPWGQGFSNEQFF. For the CDR3, the DNA is TGTGCCAGTAGACCCTGGGGACAGGGTTTCTCCAATGAGCAGTTCTTC.

The chain recombines TRBV27 with TRBJ2-1; 8 nucleotides match TRBD2. J was trimmed by 3 bases and V by 10 bases; bases with no gene match: 8. This CDR3 region has 14 residues. Germline CDR1 and CDR2: MNHEY and SMNVEV (reference sequence). Here the CDR3 DNA reads TGTGCCATCATTATAGCGGGAAACTACAATGAGCAGTTCTTC. Protein product: CAIIIAGNYNEQFF.

V and J are TRBV4-3 and TRBJ1-1, with D perhaps matching TRBD1 (5 bases). Germline V gives CDR1 LGHNA, CDR2 YSLEER. Deletions cut 0 bases from V and 4 bases from J, with 15 bases between. This CDR3 comprises 16 residues. The CDR3 loop reads CASSQDIVRVGTEAFF. The CDR3 coding sequence is TGCGCCAGCAGCCAAGATATCGTCAGGGTCGGCACTGAAGCTTTCTTT.

The rearrangement links TRBV11-3 to TRBJ2-5; 9 positions match TRBD1. CDR3 size: 13 residues. Losses at the gene ends were 5 bases for V and 7 bases for J; bases not matched to a gene: 5. CDR1 is SGHNT, CDR2 YENEEA, per germline. DNA for the CDR3: TGTGCCAGCAGCACAGGGGGCGCGGGGACCCAGTACTTC. Its translation is CASSTGGAGTQYF.